Listed below are T cell receptor beta chains from one sample, sequenced in a study of cytomegalovirus exposure and HLA in healthy donors. Only in-frame clones appear in the TCRdb table, and some are missing; sequencing was by immunoSEQ multiplex PCR. The data contain around 99,000 clones, around 73% of them singletons. Specimen: PBMCs. The receptors stem from a man aged 35 to 55 in good health and CMV-seronegative. The CDR3 runs from the conserved cysteine through the conserved F or W. The D gene is left open where the match is weak. Clone size is shown for a subset of rows, as once, few, many or a class of expanded clone.

j_call: TRBJ1-2; v_call: TRBV5-4; d_call: TRBD1; clone_size: few; cdr3_aa: CASSLKWTGGRRYTF; cdr3_nt: TGTGCCAGCAGCCTCAAATGGACAGGGGGGAGGCGCTACACCTTC
j_call: TRBJ2-3; v_call: TRBV19; d_call: NA; clone_size: NA; cdr3_aa: CASSGREANTQYF; cdr3_nt: TGTGCCAGTAGTGGGCGGGAAGCAAATACGCAGTATTTT
j_call: TRBJ2-7; v_call: TRBV5-6; d_call: TRBD1; clone_size: few; cdr3_aa: CASSPRGTGPYEQYF; cdr3_nt: TGTGCCAGCAGCCCCCGGGGGACAGGCCCCTACGAGCAGTACTTC
j_call: TRBJ2-7; v_call: TRBV4-2; d_call: TRBD1; clone_size: NA; cdr3_aa: CASSPLRGQDPYEQYF; cdr3_nt: TGTGCCAGCAGCCCACTCCGGGGACAGGACCCCTACGAGCAGTACTTC
j_call: TRBJ1-1; v_call: TRBV6-5; d_call: TRBD1; clone_size: NA; cdr3_aa: CASRQTGGRSEAFF; cdr3_nt: TGTGCCAGCAGGCAGACAGGGGGACGGTCTGAAGCTTTCTTT
j_call: TRBJ1-2; v_call: TRBV19; d_call: TRBD1; clone_size: NA; cdr3_aa: CASSRRQGTDYGYTF; cdr3_nt: TGTGCCAGTAGTAGGAGACAGGGGACGGACTATGGCTACACCTTC
j_call: TRBJ2-7; v_call: TRBV28; d_call: NA; clone_size: NA; cdr3_aa: CASMGQGSTTYEQYF; cdr3_nt: TGTGCCAGCATGGGTCAGGGCTCCACAACCTACGAGCAGTACTTC
j_call: TRBJ2-5; v_call: TRBV27; d_call: NA; clone_size: few; cdr3_aa: CASSLRRSTQETQYF; cdr3_nt: TGTGCCAGCAGTTTACGCAGGTCCACCCAAGAGACCCAGTACTTC
j_call: TRBJ2-1; v_call: TRBV9; d_call: TRBD2; clone_size: few; cdr3_aa: CASSVASGTNNEQFF; cdr3_nt: TGTGCCAGCAGCGTAGCTAGCGGGACAAACAATGAGCAGTTCTTC
j_call: TRBJ1-1; v_call: TRBV6-5; d_call: TRBD1; clone_size: few; cdr3_aa: CASSRGDLNTEAFF; cdr3_nt: TGTGCCAGCAGCAGGGGGGACCTGAACACTGAAGCTTTCTTT
j_call: TRBJ2-7; v_call: TRBV30; d_call: TRBD2; clone_size: NA; cdr3_aa: CAWSGLAVEQYF; cdr3_nt: TGTGCCTGGAGTGGGCTAGCGGTCGAGCAGTACTTC
j_call: TRBJ2-7; v_call: TRBV30; d_call: TRBD2; clone_size: NA; cdr3_aa: CAWMNGGAYEQYF; cdr3_nt: TGTGCCTGGATGAACGGGGGGGCTTACGAGCAGTACTTC
j_call: TRBJ2-2; v_call: TRBV5-4; d_call: NA; clone_size: NA; cdr3_aa: CASSPGLDAAARGGELFF; cdr3_nt: TGTGCCAGCAGCCCCGGCCTCGACGCTGCCGCGAGAGGCGGGGAGCTGTTTTTT
j_call: TRBJ2-1; v_call: TRBV6-1; d_call: NA; clone_size: NA; cdr3_aa: CASSAPSAGSTKTYNEQFF; cdr3_nt: TGTGCCAGCAGTGCCCCGTCTGCGGGATCCACGAAGACCTACAATGAGCAGTTCTTC
j_call: TRBJ1-4; v_call: TRBV7-9; d_call: NA; clone_size: NA; cdr3_aa: CASRASGGEKLFF; cdr3_nt: TGTGCCAGCAGGGCATCCGGAGGCGAAAAACTGTTTTTT
j_call: TRBJ2-7; v_call: TRBV9; d_call: TRBD1; clone_size: NA; cdr3_aa: CASSKGGISYEQYF; cdr3_nt: TGTGCCAGCAGTAAAGGGGGCATCTCCTACGAGCAGTACTTC
j_call: TRBJ2-2; v_call: TRBV5-1; d_call: TRBD1; clone_size: NA; cdr3_aa: CASSYVRGLNTGELFF; cdr3_nt: TGCGCCAGCAGCTATGTCAGGGGGCTGAACACCGGGGAGCTGTTTTTT
j_call: TRBJ2-1; v_call: TRBV7-6; d_call: NA; clone_size: NA; cdr3_aa: CASSFRGGNEQFF; cdr3_nt: TGTGCCAGCAGCTTTAGAGGGGGCAATGAGCAGTTCTTC
j_call: TRBJ2-1; v_call: TRBV6-5; d_call: TRBD2; clone_size: NA; cdr3_aa: CASGSGGLYNEQFF; cdr3_nt: TGTGCCAGCGGGTCGGGGGGGCTCTACAATGAGCAGTTCTTC
j_call: TRBJ2-2; v_call: TRBV7-6; d_call: TRBD1; clone_size: NA; cdr3_aa: CASSYGTGFAGELFF; cdr3_nt: TGTGCCAGCAGCTACGGGACAGGATTCGCCGGGGAGCTGTTTTTT
j_call: TRBJ2-7; v_call: TRBV2; d_call: TRBD1; clone_size: once; cdr3_aa: CASRDNRGEQYF; cdr3_nt: TGTGCCAGCCGGGATAACAGGGGCGAGCAGTACTTC
j_call: TRBJ1-2; v_call: TRBV12-5; d_call: NA; clone_size: NA; cdr3_aa: CASALSLSDYGYTF; cdr3_nt: TGTGCTAGCGCCCTTAGCCTCTCTGACTATGGCTACACCTTC
j_call: TRBJ2-7; v_call: TRBV10-3; d_call: TRBD1; clone_size: NA; cdr3_aa: CAISARPGTGGYEQYF; cdr3_nt: TGTGCCATCAGTGCCCGACCCGGGACAGGCGGCTACGAGCAGTACTTC
j_call: TRBJ2-1; v_call: TRBV28; d_call: NA; clone_size: NA; cdr3_aa: CASSLWANRGLSYNEQFF; cdr3_nt: TGTGCCAGCAGTTTATGGGCCAACAGGGGACTTTCCTACAATGAGCAGTTCTTC
j_call: TRBJ1-5; v_call: TRBV7-9; d_call: TRBD1; clone_size: NA; cdr3_aa: CASSLVRTGDSNQPRHF; cdr3_nt: TGTGCCAGCAGCTTAGTAAGGACAGGGGATAGCAATCAGCCCCGGCATTTT
j_call: TRBJ2-5; v_call: TRBV7-9; d_call: NA; clone_size: once; cdr3_aa: CASSLSVTSRETQYF; cdr3_nt: TGTGCCAGCAGCCTGAGTGTCACTAGTCGAGAGACCCAGTACTTC
j_call: TRBJ1-2; v_call: TRBV6-5; d_call: NA; clone_size: NA; cdr3_aa: CASSPPGWGGYTF; cdr3_nt: TGTGCCAGCAGCCCCCCGGGGTGGGGTGGCTACACCTTC
j_call: TRBJ2-2; v_call: TRBV28; d_call: NA; clone_size: NA; cdr3_aa: CASSLGGGELFF; cdr3_nt: TGTGCCAGCAGTTTGGGGGGCGGGGAGCTGTTTTTT
j_call: TRBJ1-3; v_call: TRBV9; d_call: NA; clone_size: NA; cdr3_aa: CASSVEDRLSGNTIYF; cdr3_nt: TGTGCCAGCAGCGTAGAGGACAGATTAAGTGGAAACACCATATATTTT
j_call: TRBJ1-1; v_call: TRBV10-1; d_call: NA; clone_size: NA; cdr3_aa: CASSESTRVHEAFF; cdr3_nt: TGCGCCAGCAGTGAGTCGACCAGGGTACATGAAGCTTTCTTT
j_call: TRBJ2-7; v_call: TRBV6-6; d_call: NA; clone_size: once; cdr3_aa: CASSPGESEQYF; cdr3_nt: TGTGCCAGCAGTCCAGGCGAGTCCGAGCAGTACTTC
j_call: TRBJ1-1; v_call: TRBV28; d_call: NA; clone_size: NA; cdr3_aa: CASSFPDRANTEAFF; cdr3_nt: TGTGCCAGCAGTTTCCCGGACAGAGCGAACACTGAAGCTTTCTTT
j_call: TRBJ1-4; v_call: TRBV5-4; d_call: TRBD1; clone_size: NA; cdr3_aa: CASSPYQGGEKLFF; cdr3_nt: TGTGCCAGCAGCCCCTATCAGGGGGGTGAAAAACTGTTTTTT
j_call: TRBJ1-1; v_call: TRBV15; d_call: NA; clone_size: NA; cdr3_aa: CATSRLIRNTEAFF; cdr3_nt: TGTGCCACCAGCAGACTCATTAGGAACACTGAAGCTTTCTTT
j_call: TRBJ2-1; v_call: TRBV28; d_call: NA; clone_size: NA; cdr3_aa: CASSRGHDGYNEQFF; cdr3_nt: TGTGCCAGCAGCCGCGGACACGACGGCTACAATGAGCAGTTCTTC
j_call: TRBJ1-6; v_call: TRBV6-5; d_call: NA; clone_size: NA; cdr3_aa: CASKKLRVNSPLHF; cdr3_nt: TGTGCCAGCAAAAAACTCAGGGTAAACTCACCCCTCCACTTT
j_call: TRBJ1-2; v_call: TRBV2; d_call: NA; clone_size: NA; cdr3_aa: CASMGGSGSVSGGYTF; cdr3_nt: TGTGCCAGCATGGGGGGGAGCGGTTCAGTCAGTGGAGGCTACACCTTC
j_call: TRBJ1-2; v_call: TRBV27; d_call: NA; clone_size: NA; cdr3_aa: CASSFRVGNYGYTF; cdr3_nt: TGTGCCAGCAGTTTCAGGGTCGGAAACTATGGCTACACCTTC
j_call: TRBJ2-7; v_call: TRBV7-2; d_call: TRBD2; clone_size: once; cdr3_aa: CASSLQTGTSFREQYF; cdr3_nt: TGTGCCAGCAGCTTACAAACCGGGACTAGCTTTAGAGAGCAGTACTTC
j_call: TRBJ1-1; v_call: TRBV19; d_call: TRBD1; clone_size: NA; cdr3_aa: CASSAGQALNTEAFF; cdr3_nt: TGTGCCAGTAGTGCCGGACAGGCGCTGAACACTGAAGCTTTCTTT
j_call: TRBJ1-1; v_call: TRBV5-1; d_call: NA; clone_size: medium-sized; cdr3_aa: CASSLIYGGAGNTEAFF; cdr3_nt: TGCGCCAGCAGCCTCATTTATGGAGGGGCAGGAAACACTGAAGCTTTCTTT